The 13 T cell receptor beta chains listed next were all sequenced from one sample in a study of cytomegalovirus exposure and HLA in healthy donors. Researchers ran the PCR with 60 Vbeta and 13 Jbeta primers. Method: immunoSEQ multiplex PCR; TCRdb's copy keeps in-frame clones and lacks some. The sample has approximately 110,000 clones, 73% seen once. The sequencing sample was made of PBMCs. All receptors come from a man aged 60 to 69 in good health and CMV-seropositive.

CDR3 DNA sequence: TGCGCCAGCGGTCTGTCCGGGACAGTATCCTACGAGCAGTACTTC. It encodes CASGLSGTVSYEQYF. The chain uses TRBV5-1 and TRBJ2-7, with 7 bases matching TRBD1. The CDR3 has 15 amino acids. Trimming at V came to 7 bases and at J to 1 base, leaving 11 bases not matched to a gene. CDR1 SGHRS and CDR2 YFSETQ come from the germline V gene.

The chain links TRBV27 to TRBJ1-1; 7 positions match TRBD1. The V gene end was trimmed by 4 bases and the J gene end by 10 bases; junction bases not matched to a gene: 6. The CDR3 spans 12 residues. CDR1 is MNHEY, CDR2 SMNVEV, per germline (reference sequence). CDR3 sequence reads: CASSYDRVIAFF. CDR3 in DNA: TGTGCCAGCAGTTATGACAGGGTGATAGCTTTCTTT.

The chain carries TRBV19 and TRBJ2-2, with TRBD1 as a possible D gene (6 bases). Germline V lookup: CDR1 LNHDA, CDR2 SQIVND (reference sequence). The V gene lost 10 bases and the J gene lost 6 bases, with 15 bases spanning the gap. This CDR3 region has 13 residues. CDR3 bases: TGTGCCACGGGGCAGGGGACGTCCGGGGAGCTGTTTTTT. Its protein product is CATGQGTSGELFF. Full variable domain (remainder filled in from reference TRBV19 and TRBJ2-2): DGGITQSPKYLFRKEGQNVTLSCEQNLNHDAMYWYRQDPGQGLRLIYYSQIVNDFQKGDIAEGYSVSREKKESFPLTVTSAQKNPTAFYLCATGQGTSGELFFGEGSRLTVL.

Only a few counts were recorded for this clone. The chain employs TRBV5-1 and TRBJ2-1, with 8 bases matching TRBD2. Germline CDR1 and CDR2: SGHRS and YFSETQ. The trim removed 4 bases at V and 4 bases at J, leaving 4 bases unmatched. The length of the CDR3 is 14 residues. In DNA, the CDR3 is TGCGCCAGCAGCACCGGGACTAGGTACAATGAGCAGTTCTTC. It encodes CASSTGTRYNEQFF.

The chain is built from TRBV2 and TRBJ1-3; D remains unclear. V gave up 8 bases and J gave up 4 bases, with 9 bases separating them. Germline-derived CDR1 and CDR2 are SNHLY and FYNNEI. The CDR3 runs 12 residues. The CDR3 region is CASGRIGNTIYF. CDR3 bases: TGTGCCAGCGGGAGGATAGGAAACACCATATATTTT.

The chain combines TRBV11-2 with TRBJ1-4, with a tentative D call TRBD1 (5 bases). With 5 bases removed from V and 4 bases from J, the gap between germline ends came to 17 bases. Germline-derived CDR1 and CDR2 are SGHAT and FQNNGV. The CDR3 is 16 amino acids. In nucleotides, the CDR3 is TGTGCCAGCAGCATGAACTCCGGACAATTTAATGAAAAACTGTTTTTT. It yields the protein CASSMNSGQFNEKLFF.

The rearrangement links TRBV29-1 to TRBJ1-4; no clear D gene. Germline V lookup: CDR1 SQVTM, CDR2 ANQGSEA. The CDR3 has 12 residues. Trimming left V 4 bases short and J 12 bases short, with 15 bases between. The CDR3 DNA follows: TGCAGCGTTGGTCTGACGACGGCGGAACTGTTTTTT. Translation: CSVGLTTAELFF.

The CDR3 region is CASSLAGGQQYF. CDR3 DNA sequence: TGTGCCAGCAGCCTCGCGGGGGGCCAGCAGTACTTC. The rearrangement links TRBV6-6 to TRBJ2-7; 8 nucleotides line up with TRBD2. J gave up 8 bases and V 6 bases, and 6 bases lay outside the gene matches. This CDR3 spans 12 amino acids. Germline values: CDR1 MNHNY, CDR2 SVGAGI (reference sequence).

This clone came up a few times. The CDR3, as DNA: TGTGCCAGCAGCTTGGAAGCTAGTCTCCCGTGGGAAAAACTGTTTTTT. The encoded protein is CASSLEASLPWEKLFF. The V and J genes are TRBV5-8 and TRBJ1-4, with no clear D. Germline V gene data show CDR1 as SGHTS and CDR2 as YDEGEE. The CDR3 has 16 residues. Deletions cut 0 bases from V and 8 bases from J, with 17 bases between.

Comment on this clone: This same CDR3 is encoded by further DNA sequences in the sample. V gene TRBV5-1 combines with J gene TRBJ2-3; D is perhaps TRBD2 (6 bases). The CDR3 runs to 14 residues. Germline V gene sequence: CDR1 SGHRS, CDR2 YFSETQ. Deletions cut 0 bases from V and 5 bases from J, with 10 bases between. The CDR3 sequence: CASSLAGGGDTQYF. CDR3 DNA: TGCGCCAGCAGCTTGGCCGGGGGTGGAGATACGCAGTATTTT.

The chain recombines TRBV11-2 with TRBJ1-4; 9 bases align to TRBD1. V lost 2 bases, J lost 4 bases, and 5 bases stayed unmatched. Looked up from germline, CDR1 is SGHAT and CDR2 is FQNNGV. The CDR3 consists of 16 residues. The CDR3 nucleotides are TGTGCCAGCAGCTTATATGGACAGGGGTTTAATGAAAAACTGTTTTTT. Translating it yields CASSLYGQGFNEKLFF.

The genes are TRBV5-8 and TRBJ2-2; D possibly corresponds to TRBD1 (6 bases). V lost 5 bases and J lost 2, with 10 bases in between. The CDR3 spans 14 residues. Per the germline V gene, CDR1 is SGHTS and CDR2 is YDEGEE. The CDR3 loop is CASRWGQNTGELFF. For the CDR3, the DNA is TGTGCCAGCAGGTGGGGGCAAAACACCGGGGAGCTGTTTTTT.

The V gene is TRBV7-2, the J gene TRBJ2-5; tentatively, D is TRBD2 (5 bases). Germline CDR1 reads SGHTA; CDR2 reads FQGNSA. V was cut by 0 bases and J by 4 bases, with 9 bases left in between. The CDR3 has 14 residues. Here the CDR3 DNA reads TGTGCCAGCAGCTTAGCGGGCGGAGGAGAGACCCAGTACTTC. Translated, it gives CASSLAGGGETQYF.